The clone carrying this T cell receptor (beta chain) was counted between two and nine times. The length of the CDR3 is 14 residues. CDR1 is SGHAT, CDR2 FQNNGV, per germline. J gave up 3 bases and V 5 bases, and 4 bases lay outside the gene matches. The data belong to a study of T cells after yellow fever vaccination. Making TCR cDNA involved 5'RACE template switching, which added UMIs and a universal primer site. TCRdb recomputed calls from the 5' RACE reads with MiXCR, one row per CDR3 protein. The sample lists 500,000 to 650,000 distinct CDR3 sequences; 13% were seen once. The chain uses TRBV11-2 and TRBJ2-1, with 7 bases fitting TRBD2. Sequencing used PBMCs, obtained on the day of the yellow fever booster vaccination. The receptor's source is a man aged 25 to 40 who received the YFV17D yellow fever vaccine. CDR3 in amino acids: CASSPGLVYNEQFF. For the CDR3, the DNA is TGTGCCAGCAGCCCCGGACTAGTCTACAATGAGCAGTTCTTC.